The present T cell receptor (beta chain) was sequenced within a study of blood T cell repertoires in COVID-19. Across the whole study: Specimens from acute and convalescent COVID-19 originated in the United States, Italy and Spain.

Authors' processing steps: Reference gene primer amplification gave nucleated cell count estimates. Some clones are missing from TCRdb's copy, which holds only in-frame ones; the method was immunoSEQ multiplex PCR. From that table come the V and J calls and clone size; the DNA was used to work out D and trimming. The table records 300,000 to 400,000 clones, roughly 91% of them present only once. The CDR3 runs 14 residues. The ends lost 6 bases at V and 4 bases at J; junction bases unmatched: 6. Germline V gene lookup returns CDR1 KGHSH and CDR2 LQKENI. The chain combines TRBV18 with TRBJ1-1, with TRBD1 matching over 9 bases. The material sequenced was peripheral blood. This clonotype originated in a man aged 50 to 59 with active or convalescent COVID-19. The CDR3 DNA reads TGTGCCAGCTCTATTACAGGGGGCGGCACTGAAGCTTTCTTT. Translation gives CASSITGGGTEAFF.